This T cell receptor (beta chain) was identified in a study of shared clonotypes between healthy human individuals. The table came from immunoSEQ multiplex PCR; TCRdb's copy has only in-frame clones and leaves some out. The sample lists around 95,000 clones; less than 60% were seen once. This clone was counted a few times. Germline CDR1 and CDR2: GTSNPN and SVGIG (reference sequence). The CDR3 totals 12 residues. Trimming stripped 3 bases from V and 7 bases from J, with 9 bases between. Specimen: PBMCs. The chain combines TRBV30 with TRBJ2-2; D might be TRBD1 or TRBD2, each matching 5 bases. This TCR came from a woman aged 35 to 49 in good health. Some clones in this sample may be carry-over from other donors' samples. In DNA form, the CDR3 reads TGTGCCTGGAGGATGGGGGTCGGGGAGCTGTTTTTT. Translating gives CAWRMGVGELFF.